The entry that follows covers one TCR beta chain sequence. Through a sample-barcoded 5' primer and a J-beta primer mix, a second PCR was run for about 6 to 11 cycles. A single record per CDR3 protein comes from TCRdb applying MiXCR to the 5' RACE reads. The sample records over 450,000 distinct CDR3 sequences, around 24% being singletons. This specimen belongs to a study of blood T cells in healthy people across ages. Between the trimmed V and J ends, which lost 1 base and 4 bases, there was a span of 8 bases. CDR1 is LNHNV, CDR2 YYDKDF, per germline (reference sequence). The CDR3 is made up of 14 amino acids. Healthy Caucasians from Russia aged about 6 to 100 served as donors. It was approximately 10 milliliters of peripheral blood that were drawn from each donor. Total RNA was extracted at no less than 5.5 micrograms per sample. Another study also made use of these data, one on T cells of mothers and their children.

The rearrangement links TRBV15 to TRBJ2-1; D unclear. This clonotype originated in a boy aged 10-17 years in good health. Sequenced material: blood. This CDR3 reads CATSRVRDYNEQFF. As DNA, the CDR3 is TGTGCCACCAGCAGAGTAAGGGATTACAATGAGCAGTTCTTC.